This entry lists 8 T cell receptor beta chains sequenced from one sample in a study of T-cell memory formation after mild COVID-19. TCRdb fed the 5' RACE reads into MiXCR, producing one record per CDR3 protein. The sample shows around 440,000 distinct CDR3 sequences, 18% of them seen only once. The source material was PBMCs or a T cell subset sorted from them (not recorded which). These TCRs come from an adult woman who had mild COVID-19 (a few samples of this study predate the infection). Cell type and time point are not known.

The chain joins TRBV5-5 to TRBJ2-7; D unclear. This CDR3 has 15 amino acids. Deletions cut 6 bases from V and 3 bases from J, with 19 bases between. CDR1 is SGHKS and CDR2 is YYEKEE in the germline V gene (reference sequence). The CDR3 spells CASTLGPAGYYEQYF. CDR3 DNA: TGTGCCAGCACCCTTGGACCGGCAGGATACTACGAGCAGTACTTC. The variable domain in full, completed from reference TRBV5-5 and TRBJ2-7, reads DAGVTQSPTHLIKTRGQQVTLRCSPISGHKSVSWYQQVLGQGPQFIFQYYEKEERGRGNFPDRFSARQFPNYSSELNVNALLLGDSALYLCASTLGPAGYYEQYFGPGTRLTVT.

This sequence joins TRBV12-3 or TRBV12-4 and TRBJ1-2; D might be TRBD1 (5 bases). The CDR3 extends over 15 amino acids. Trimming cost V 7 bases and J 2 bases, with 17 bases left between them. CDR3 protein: CASTPFRDSNYGYTF. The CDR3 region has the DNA TGTGCCAGCACCCCCTTTAGGGACTCAAACTATGGCTACACCTTC.

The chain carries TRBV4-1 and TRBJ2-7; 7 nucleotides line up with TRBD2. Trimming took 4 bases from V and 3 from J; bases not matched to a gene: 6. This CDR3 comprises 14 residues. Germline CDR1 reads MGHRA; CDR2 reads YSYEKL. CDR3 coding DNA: TGCGCCAGCAGCCGCCCTGGCGGGGGCTACGAGCAGTACTTC. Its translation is CASSRPGGGYEQYF.

For the CDR3, the DNA is TGTGCCAGCAGTTTAGGCTGGTCCTACGAGCAGTACTTC. This encodes CASSLGWSYEQYF. The V and J genes are TRBV27 and TRBJ2-7; D is undetermined. The germline V gene has CDR1 MNHEY and CDR2 SMNVEV (reference sequence). The ends were cut back, 2 bases at V and 1 base at J, with 6 bases in the middle. The CDR3 consists of 13 residues.

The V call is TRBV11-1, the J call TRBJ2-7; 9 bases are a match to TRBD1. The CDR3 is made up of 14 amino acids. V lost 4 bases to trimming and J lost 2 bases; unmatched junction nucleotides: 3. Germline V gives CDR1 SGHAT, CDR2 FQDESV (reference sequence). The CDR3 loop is CASSWGQGTYEQYF. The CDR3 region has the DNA TGTGCCAGCAGCTGGGGACAGGGAACCTACGAGCAGTACTTC.

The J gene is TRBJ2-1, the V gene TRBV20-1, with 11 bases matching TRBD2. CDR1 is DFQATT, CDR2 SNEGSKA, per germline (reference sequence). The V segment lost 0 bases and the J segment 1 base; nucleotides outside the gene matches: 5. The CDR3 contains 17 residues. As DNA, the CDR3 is TGCAGTGCTAGAGACCCCGGACTAGCGGGTTCCTACAATGAGCAGTTCTTC. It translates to CSARDPGLAGSYNEQFF.

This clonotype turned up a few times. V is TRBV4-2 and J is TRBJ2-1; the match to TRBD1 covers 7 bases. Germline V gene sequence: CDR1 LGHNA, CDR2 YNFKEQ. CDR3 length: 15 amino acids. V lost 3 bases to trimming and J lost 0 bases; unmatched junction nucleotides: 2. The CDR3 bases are TGTGCCAGCAGCCAGGGACAGAGCTCCTACAATGAGCAGTTCTTC. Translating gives CASSQGQSSYNEQFF.

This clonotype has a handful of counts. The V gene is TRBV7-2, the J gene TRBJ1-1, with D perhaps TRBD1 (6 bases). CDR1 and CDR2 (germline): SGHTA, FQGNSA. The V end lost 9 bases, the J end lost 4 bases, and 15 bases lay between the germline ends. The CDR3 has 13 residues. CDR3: CASAGGRTTEAFF. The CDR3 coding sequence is TGTGCCAGTGCGGGGGGCCGTACCACTGAAGCTTTCTTT.